This T cell receptor (beta chain) emerged from a study of blood T cell repertoires in COVID-19. About the research overall: Specimens from acute and convalescent COVID-19 originated in the United States, Italy and Spain. PBMCs, B-cell-depleted T cells, or T cells provided the cDNA or gDNA that made up the material.

With 7 bases removed from V and 3 bases from J, the gap between germline ends came to 7 bases. The CDR3 runs 12 residues. The germline gives CDR1 MDHEN, CDR2 SYDVKM. Source study methods: Estimation of nucleated cell counts was performed using reference gene primer amplification. Assay used: immunoSEQ multiplex PCR; TCRdb lists only in-frame clones, some missing. Clone size and V and J calls were adopted from that table, with D and trimming inferred from the DNA. The repertoire has roughly 100,000 clones, around 90% of them found once; the top ten carry approximately 3.4%. This clone was observed a single time.

This sequence joins TRBV28 and TRBJ1-3, with a weak D call TRBD1 (5 bases). This clonotype was sampled from a woman aged 60-75 years with acute or convalescent COVID-19. Material: peripheral blood. DNA of the CDR3: TGTGCCAGCACGGGGGTTGGAAACACCATATATTTT. Protein sequence: CASTGVGNTIYF.